This T cell receptor (beta chain) originates from a study of T cell responses to AZD1222 COVID-19 vaccine. Whole-study results and caveats: As reported, nearly half of all spike-specific TCRs target variant regions that are unmutated. Two doses of AZD1222 preceded a rise in Spike-specific TCR breadth and depth. Donors skewed white British and female; clonal diversity was possibly underestimated.

Produced via immunoSEQ multiplex PCR; TCRdb's table is partial and in-frame only. The sample contains tens of thousands of clones, under 95% of which appear only once. Germline-derived CDR1 and CDR2 are ENHRY and SYGVKD. Trimming cost V 8 bases and J 5 bases, with 13 bases left between them. The CDR3 loop spans 13 amino acids. Samples with a second dose at about 4 or about 12 weeks were pooled together. In the case of this clone: Its specificity is unknown.

This rearrangement joins TRBV10-3 to TRBJ1-5; possible D gene TRBD1, 6 bases. The specimen was peripheral blood, collected 28 days after the second AZD1222 dose. The TCR sequence derives from an adult who received the AZD1222 COVID-19 vaccine. DNA of the CDR3: TGTGCCATCCAAGACAGGTTAGATCAGCCCCAGCATTTT. Its translation: CAIQDRLDQPQHF.